One sample yielded the 18 T cell receptor beta chains listed below, sequenced in a study of T cells after yellow fever vaccination. TCRdb used MiXCR to reprocess the 5' RACE reads, holding one entry per CDR3 protein. The sample shows 300,000 to 350,000 distinct CDR3 sequences, approximately 4% of them seen only once. Sample: PBMCs, taken 5 days after the yellow fever booster vaccination. The source of these receptors is a young man who received the YFV17D yellow fever vaccine.

This clonotype was picked up many times. The chain has TRBV3-1 and TRBJ2-3; no definite D call. The CDR3 is made up of 17 amino acids. Germline CDR1 LGHDT, CDR2 YNNKEL (reference sequence). The V end lost 4 bases, the J end lost 4 bases, and 21 bases lay between the germline ends. Written as DNA, the CDR3 is TGTGCCAGCAGCCTCTCTCACCATGGCGGCGGCTCAGATACGCAGTATTTT. It encodes CASSLSHHGGGSDTQYF.

In its sample, this clonotype was seen many times. This chain connects TRBV20-1 to TRBJ2-2, with 10 nucleotides matching TRBD1. Germline V gene sequence: CDR1 DFQATT, CDR2 SNEGSKA (reference sequence). With V trimmed by 7 bases and J by 7 bases, 6 bases remained unmatched. The CDR3 totals 13 residues. As DNA, the CDR3 is TGCAGTGTTCCGGGACAGGGGATCGGGGAGCTGTTTTTT. Amino acid sequence: CSVPGQGIGELFF.

The chain recombines TRBV2 with TRBJ2-5; D remains ambiguous. V dropped 8 bases and J dropped 3 bases, with 10 bases sitting between them. Germline V CDR1 and CDR2: SNHLY, FYNNEI. The CDR3 extends over 12 amino acids. CDR3 sequence reads: CASVLAEETQYF. CDR3 nucleotides: TGTGCCAGCGTGTTGGCAGAAGAGACCCAGTACTTC.

In this sample, this clonotype turned up many times. The V and J genes are TRBV9 and TRBJ2-2, with 10 bases that match TRBD2. CDR1 and CDR2 from the germline V gene are SGDLS and YYNGEE. The CDR3 is 16 residues long. Trimming took 4 bases from V and 1 from J; bases not matched to a gene: 4. This CDR3 reads CASSTSGARNTGELFF. As DNA, the CDR3 is TGTGCCAGCAGCACTAGCGGGGCCCGGAACACCGGGGAGCTGTTTTTT.

The CDR3 sequence: CASSPYTNQPQHF. The CDR3, as DNA: TGTGCCAGCAGCCCCTATACCAATCAGCCCCAGCATTTT. This sequence joins TRBV7-2 and TRBJ1-5; D unresolved. The germline V gene has CDR1 SGHTA and CDR2 FQGNSA. CDR3 length: 13 residues. V lost 5 bases, J lost 3 bases, and 8 bases lay in between.

This clonotype was recorded many times. V gene TRBV5-1 combines with J gene TRBJ1-1; D not certain. The CDR3 sequence is 17 residues long. Germline loops: CDR1 SGHRS, CDR2 YFSETQ. Trimming took off 4 bases at V and 2 bases at J, with 21 bases between the two ends. CDR3 region: CASSLHRVQRINTEAFF. The CDR3 DNA reads as TGCGCCAGCAGCCTTCATCGGGTACAGCGCATTAACACTGAAGCTTTCTTT.

This clonotype was counted between two and nine times. The chain links TRBV5-1 to TRBJ1-4, with TRBD1 as a possible D gene (6 bases). Trimming took 2 bases from V and 8 from J, leaving 16 bases between them. Germline V gene sequence: CDR1 SGHRS, CDR2 YFSETQ. CDR3 length equals 15 residues. In nucleotides, the CDR3 is TGCGCCAGCAGCTTACAGGACAGCTCTGTGGAAAAACTGTTTTTT. It translates to CASSLQDSSVEKLFF.

This clonotype was picked up a small number of times. This chain links TRBV7-2 with TRBJ2-1, with D tentatively TRBD1 or TRBD2 (5 bases each). V gave up 4 bases and J gave up 7 bases, with 11 bases separating them. CDR1 and CDR2 from the germline V gene are SGHTA and FQGNSA. There are 13 residues in the CDR3. The CDR3 sequence is CASSSRGGNEQFF. The CDR3 DNA sequence: TGTGCCAGCAGCTCGAGGGGCGGGAATGAGCAGTTCTTC.

This clonotype was found many times. The chain links TRBV24-1 to TRBJ2-3; D remains ambiguous. In germline, CDR1 is KGHDR, CDR2 SFDVKD. The V and J ends lost 3 bases and 7 bases respectively, with 4 bases between them. The CDR3 has 11 amino acids. The CDR3 here is CATSDGYTQYF. The CDR3 nucleotides are TGTGCCACCAGTGATGGGTATACGCAGTATTTT.

The chain joins TRBV6-6 to TRBJ2-2; 9 bases agree with TRBD1. The CDR3 is 15 residues long. V shed 7 bases, J shed 5 bases, and the junction held 8 bases outside the gene matches. The germline gives CDR1 MNHNY, CDR2 SVGAGI (reference sequence). The CDR3, as DNA: TGTGCCAGCACACTGGGACAGGGAAGGACCGGGGAGCTGTTTTTT. Translated: CASTLGQGRTGELFF.

This clonotype turned up a few times. The chain uses TRBV7-3 and TRBJ2-2, with TRBD1 as a possible D gene (5 bases). The CDR3 loop spans 16 amino acids. V was shortened by 0 bases and J by 5 bases, with 13 bases between the two germline ends. Germline CDR1 reads SGHTA; CDR2 reads FQGTGA. In DNA, the CDR3 is TGTGCCAGCAGCTTAACGGGTCAGGGTAGTACCGGGGAGCTGTTTTTT. Translated, it gives CASSLTGQGSTGELFF.

The V gene is TRBV5-1, the J gene TRBJ2-5, with 8 bases aligning to TRBD1. This CDR3 is 15 amino acids long. Germline loops: CDR1 SGHRS, CDR2 YFSETQ. V was clipped by 3 bases and J by 0 bases; unmatched bases: 4. CDR3 nucleotide sequence: TGCGCCAGCAGCTCCAGGGGGCGGAACCAAGAGACCCAGTACTTC. This translates into CASSSRGRNQETQYF. The whole variable domain, filled in from reference TRBV5-1 and TRBJ2-5, reads KAGVTQTPRYLIKTRGQQVTLSCSPISGHRSVSWYQQTPGQGLQFLFEYFSETQRNKGNFPGRFSGRQFSNSRSEMNVSTLELGDSALYLCASSSRGRNQETQYFGPGTRLLVL.

This clonotype was found a few times. The chain combines TRBV5-5 with TRBJ1-5; D is unclear. CDR1 and CDR2 from the germline V gene are SGHKS and YYEKEE (reference sequence). V was clipped by 0 bases and J by 1 base, with 8 bases between them. CDR3 size: 15 residues. The CDR3, as DNA: TGTGCCAGCAGCTTGGGGGTCCAGAGCAATCAGCCCCAGCATTTT. It codes for CASSLGVQSNQPQHF. The full variable domain, completed using reference TRBV5-5 and TRBJ1-5, is DAGVTQSPTHLIKTRGQQVTLRCSPISGHKSVSWYQQVLGQGPQFIFQYYEKEERGRGNFPDRFSARQFPNYSSELNVNALLLGDSALYLCASSLGVQSNQPQHFGDGTRLSIL.

In this sample, this clonotype turned up a few times. The chain carries TRBV6-2 or TRBV6-3 and TRBJ2-3; D gene ambiguous. V dropped 0 bases and J dropped 0 bases, with 13 bases sitting between them. Germline assignment: CDR1 MNHEY and CDR2 SVGEGT. The CDR3 loop spans 17 amino acids. The CDR3 DNA is TGTGCCAGCAGTTACTCGGTGGTTGGCCCGAGCACAGATACGCAGTATTTT. It encodes CASSYSVVGPSTDTQYF.

This clonotype was found many times. The chain has TRBV7-9 and TRBJ2-4; D might be TRBD2 (5 bases). The V end lost 3 bases, the J end lost 0 bases, and 9 bases lay between the germline ends. From germline, CDR1 is SEHNR and CDR2 FQNEAQ (reference sequence). This CDR3 comprises 15 residues. This CDR3 reads CASSLGEVAKNIQYF. The DNA of the CDR3 is TGTGCCAGCAGCTTGGGAGAGGTAGCCAAAAACATTCAGTACTTC.

There are a few counts of this clonotype. The V call is TRBV14, the J call TRBJ2-1, with D possibly called TRBD1 or TRBD2 (5 bases each). The CDR3 consists of 16 residues. Germline loops: CDR1 SGHDN, CDR2 FVKESK. Trimming pared 4 bases from V and 4 bases from J, leaving 17 bases between. The chain's CDR3 is CASSPEGLGLYNEQFF. CDR3 in DNA: TGTGCCAGCAGCCCCGAGGGCCTGGGGCTGTACAATGAGCAGTTCTTC.

In this sample, this clonotype turned up many times. The chain carries TRBV29-1 and TRBJ2-1; D is undetermined. Between the trimmed V and J ends, which lost 7 bases and 0 bases, there was a span of 4 bases. There are 11 residues in the CDR3. CDR1 is SQVTM and CDR2 is ANQGSEA in the germline V gene. The DNA for the CDR3 is TGCAGCGAATACTCCTACAATGAGCAGTTCTTC. Translation: CSEYSYNEQFF.

This sequence joins TRBV2 and TRBJ2-7; no definite D call. Between the trimmed V and J ends, which lost 7 bases and 6 bases, there was a span of 7 bases. This CDR3 has 10 residues. Per germline, CDR1 SNHLY and CDR2 FYNNEI. In DNA form, the CDR3 reads TGTGCCAGCAAGGTCGGCGAGCAGTACTTC. It is translated as CASKVGEQYF.